The clone carrying this T cell receptor beta chain was seen more than once but under ten times. Stem cell-like memory, regulatory, central memory and naive CD4+ cells were sorted via CD45RO/CCR7/CD25/CD127/CD95/CD27. The study reverse transcribed the entire isolated RNA, so it sequenced expressed TCRB transcripts. The data were produced by immunoSEQ multiplex PCR, yet TCRdb's version contains in-frame clones alone and is incomplete. The table lists about 250,000 clones, 13% to 15% of them singletons, with about 0.027% in the top ten. These data originate in a study of beta chain features in type 1 diabetes. Trimming left V 3 bases short and J 1 base short, with 6 bases between. This CDR3 has 13 residues. Germline values: CDR1 LGHNT, CDR2 FRNRAP.

The TCR sequence derives from a woman in her thirties or forties in good health. The sample comprised naive CD4+ T cells from blood. The chain has TRBV12-5 and TRBJ1-1; D is uncertain. The CDR3: CASGLSGNTEAFF. DNA for the CDR3: TGTGCTAGTGGTTTAAGCGGGAACACTGAAGCTTTCTTT.